One and the same sample provided the 10 T cell receptor beta chains below, sequenced in a study of T cells expressing NK-cell markers. TCRdb reanalyzed the 5' RACE reads, giving one entry per CDR3 protein sequence and no DNA. The listing records about 460,000 distinct CDR3 sequences. Sequenced: blood T cells: a sorted CD56 or NKG2C T cell subset, CD4+ or CD8+ T cells, or bulk PBMC T cells (not recorded which). All receptors come from a woman in her 50s in good health.

The chain carries TRBV20-1 and TRBJ1-1; TCRdb gives TRBD1 as the D gene, but with no DNA this cannot be confirmed. The CDR3 length is 15 residues. The V gene's germline CDR1 is DFQATT and CDR2 SNEGSKA (reference sequence). The CDR3 sequence: CSADGAGPRQTEAFF.

The V and J genes are TRBV27 and TRBJ1-2; without DNA, the TCRdb call of TRBD1 cannot be checked. CDR1 is MNHEY, CDR2 SMNVEV, per germline (reference sequence). CDR3 length equals 15 residues. This CDR3 reads CASSLYPRTGNGYTF.

This sequence joins TRBV6-2 or TRBV6-3 and TRBJ1-1; without DNA, the TCRdb call of TRBD1 cannot be checked. This CDR3 is built from 15 residues. Germline V gene lookup returns CDR1 MNHEY and CDR2 SVGEGT. This CDR3 reads CASSYFGTGDTEAFF.

The chain links TRBV6-1 to TRBJ2-3; TCRdb names TRBD1, which stays unverified in the absence of DNA. The CDR3 loop spans 15 amino acids. In germline, CDR1 is MNHNS, CDR2 SASEGT. CDR3 region: CASPRTGGRSNTQYF.

CDR3 sequence reads: CSAREIGRDNEQFF. V gene TRBV20-1 combines with J gene TRBJ2-1. This CDR3 has 14 amino acids. From germline, CDR1 is DFQATT and CDR2 SNEGSKA (reference sequence).

The V gene is TRBV12-3 or TRBV12-4, the J gene TRBJ2-1; absent DNA, TCRdb's TRBD2 call cannot be checked. The CDR3 covers 15 residues. The CDR3: CASSLWGGSKNEQFF.

The gene calls are TRBV29-1 and TRBJ1-3. Germline CDR1 is SQVTM and CDR2 is ANQGSEA. The CDR3 covers 14 residues. The CDR3 sequence: CSAMIRRAGNTIYF.

The rearrangement links TRBV29-1 to TRBJ1-1. Germline CDR1 SQVTM, CDR2 ANQGSEA. The CDR3 runs to 14 residues. CDR3 loop: CSVEVRQANTEAFF.

The CDR3 here is CASGRGPGNTEAFF. This rearrangement joins TRBV5-1 to TRBJ1-1; the D gene TCRdb calls, TRBD1, cannot be checked with no DNA. Germline-derived CDR1 and CDR2 are SGHRS and YFSETQ. The CDR3 totals 14 residues.

V is TRBV12-3 or TRBV12-4 and J is TRBJ1-2. The CDR3 has 15 amino acids. The CDR3 loop reads CASSPQAAGPYGYTF.